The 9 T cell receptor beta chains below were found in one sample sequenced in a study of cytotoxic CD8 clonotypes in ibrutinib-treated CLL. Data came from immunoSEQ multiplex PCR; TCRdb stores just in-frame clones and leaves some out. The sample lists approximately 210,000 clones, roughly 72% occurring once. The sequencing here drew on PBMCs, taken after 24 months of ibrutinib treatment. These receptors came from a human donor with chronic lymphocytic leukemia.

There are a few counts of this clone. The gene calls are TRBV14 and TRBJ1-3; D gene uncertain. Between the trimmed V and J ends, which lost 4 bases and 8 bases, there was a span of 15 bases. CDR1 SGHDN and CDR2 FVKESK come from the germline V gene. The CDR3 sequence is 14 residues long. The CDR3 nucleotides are TGTGCCAGCAGCCCAACGTGGTGGGGTCACACCATATATTTT. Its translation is CASSPTWWGHTIYF.

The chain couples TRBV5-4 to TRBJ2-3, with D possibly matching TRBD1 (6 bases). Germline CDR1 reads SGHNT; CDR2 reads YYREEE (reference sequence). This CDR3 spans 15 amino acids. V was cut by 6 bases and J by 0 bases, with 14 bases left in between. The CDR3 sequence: CASTRGTPSTDTQYF. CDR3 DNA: TGTGCCAGCACCAGGGGAACCCCTAGCACAGATACGCAGTATTTT.

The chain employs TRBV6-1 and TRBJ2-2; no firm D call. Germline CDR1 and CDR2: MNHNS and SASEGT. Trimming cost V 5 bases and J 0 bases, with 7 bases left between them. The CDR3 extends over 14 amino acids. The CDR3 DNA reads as TGTGCCAGCAGTACCCGACCGAACACCGGGGAGCTGTTTTTT. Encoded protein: CASSTRPNTGELFF.

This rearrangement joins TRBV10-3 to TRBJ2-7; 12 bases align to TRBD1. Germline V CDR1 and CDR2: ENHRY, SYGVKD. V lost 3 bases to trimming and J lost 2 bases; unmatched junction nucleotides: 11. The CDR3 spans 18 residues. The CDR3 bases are TGTGCCATCAGTGACGGGACAGGGGGCCCATCCCAACCCTACGAGCAGTACTTC. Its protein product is CAISDGTGGPSQPYEQYF.

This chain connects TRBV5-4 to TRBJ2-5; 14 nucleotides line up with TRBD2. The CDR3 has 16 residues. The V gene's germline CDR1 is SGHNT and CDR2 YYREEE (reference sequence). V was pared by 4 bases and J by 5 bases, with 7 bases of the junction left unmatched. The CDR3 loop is CASSAGTSGSLETQYF. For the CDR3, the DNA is TGTGCCAGCAGCGCTGGGACTAGCGGGAGTCTCGAGACCCAGTACTTC.

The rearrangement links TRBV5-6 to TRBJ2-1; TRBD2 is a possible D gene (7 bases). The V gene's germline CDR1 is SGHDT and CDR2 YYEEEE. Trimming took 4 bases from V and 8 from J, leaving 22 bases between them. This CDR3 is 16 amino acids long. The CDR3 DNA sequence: TGTGCCAGCAGCCTAGAGGGGGAGGGTCTTCGGGATGAGCAGTTCTTC. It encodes CASSLEGEGLRDEQFF.

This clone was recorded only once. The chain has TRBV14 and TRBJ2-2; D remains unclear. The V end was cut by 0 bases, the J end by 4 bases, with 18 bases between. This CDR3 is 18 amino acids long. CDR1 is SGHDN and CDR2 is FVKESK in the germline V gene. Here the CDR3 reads CASSQDQRGGGPTGELFF. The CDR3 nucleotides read TGTGCCAGCAGCCAAGATCAAAGAGGTGGTGGTCCCACCGGGGAGCTGTTTTTT.

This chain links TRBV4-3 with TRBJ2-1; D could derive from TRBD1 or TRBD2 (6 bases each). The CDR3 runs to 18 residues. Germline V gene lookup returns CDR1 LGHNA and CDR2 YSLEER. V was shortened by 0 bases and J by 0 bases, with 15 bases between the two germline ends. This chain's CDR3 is CASSQEGGRARSYNEQFF. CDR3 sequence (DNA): TGCGCCAGCAGCCAAGAAGGGGGGCGGGCTCGCTCCTACAATGAGCAGTTCTTC.

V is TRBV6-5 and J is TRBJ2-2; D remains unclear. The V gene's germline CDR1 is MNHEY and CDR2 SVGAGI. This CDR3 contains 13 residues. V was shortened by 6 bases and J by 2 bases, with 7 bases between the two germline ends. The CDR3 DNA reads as TGTGCCAGCAGAGCAGACAACACCGGGGAGCTGTTTTTT. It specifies CASRADNTGELFF.